A single sample is the source of the 3 T cell receptor beta chains below, sequenced in a study of brain T cells in children with intractable seizures. Generated by immunoSEQ multiplex PCR, the TCRdb table keeps only in-frame clones and is missing some. The table includes fewer than 25,000 clones, 90% to 95% detected once. This specimen was peripheral blood, taken at surgery. These TCRs come from a boy between 10 and 17 years old with focal cortical dysplasia and intractable seizures.

This clone turned up a few times. V and J are TRBV7-7 and TRBJ2-2; D gene ambiguous. The CDR3 extends over 13 amino acids. V was pared by 5 bases and J by 6 bases, with 10 bases between. Germline lookup yields CDR1 SSHAT and CDR2 FNYEAQ (reference sequence). The CDR3 bases are TGTGCCAGCAGCGTGGGGTCTCCCGGGGAGCTGTTTTTT. Its protein product is CASSVGSPGELFF.

The chain links TRBV5-4 to TRBJ2-1; D might be TRBD2 (6 bases). V shed 4 bases and J shed 5 bases, with 16 bases lying between them. Germline V gene lookup returns CDR1 SGHNT and CDR2 YYREEE (reference sequence). CDR3 length: 15 residues. The CDR3 nucleotides are TGTGCCAGCAGCCTAGGATTATCGGGGGACAATGAGCAGTTCTTC. This codes for CASSLGLSGDNEQFF.

The chain carries TRBV19 and TRBJ2-2; D tentatively reads TRBD1 or TRBD2 (5 bases each). Germline CDR1 LNHDA, CDR2 SQIVND (reference sequence). The CDR3 has 15 residues. Trimming took off 8 bases at V and 0 bases at J, with 13 bases between the two ends. CDR3 amino acids: CASRSGQSNTGELFF. The CDR3 DNA reads TGTGCCAGTCGATCGGGGCAATCGAACACCGGGGAGCTGTTTTTT.